The rows below give T cell receptor beta chains drawn from one sample of a study of T cells in Graves' hyperthyroidism and ophthalmopathy. TCRdb re-called the multiplex PCR reads through MiXCR, storing one row per CDR3 protein. The data contain more than 300,000 distinct CDR3 sequences, more than 14% of them singletons. Sequenced input: blood. These receptors were collected from a woman in her 30s with Graves' ophthalmopathy. CDR3s include the opening cysteine and the closing phenylalanine or tryptophan. A D gene is named only where the DNA matches it firmly. Clone size is shown for a subset of rows, as once, few, many or a class of expanded clone.

.,TRBJ1-3,many,TRBV7-8,CASSLRNLGISGNTIYF,TGTGCCAGCAGCTTGCGTAATCTGGGGATCTCTGGAAACACCATATATTTT
.,TRBJ2-5,many,TRBV27,CASKEVRGGKVAQYF,TGTGCCAGCAAGGAGGTTCGTGGAGGGAAGGTAGCCCAGTACTTC
.,TRBJ1-1,many,TRBV11-3,CASSLGFRDTEAFF,TGTGCCAGCAGCTTAGGGTTCCGAGACACTGAAGCTTTCTTT
.,TRBJ2-1,many,TRBV20-1,CSARVSDYNEQFF,TGCAGTGCTAGAGTGTCAGATTACAATGAGCAGTTCTTC
.,TRBJ2-7,many,TRBV6-6,CASSYREANEQYF,TGTGCCAGCAGTTACAGGGAGGCCAACGAGCAGTACTTC
TRBD1,TRBJ2-3,many,TRBV5-8,CASRIDRGPLSTDTQYF,TGTGCCAGCAGGATAGACAGGGGTCCGTTGAGCACAGATACGCAGTATTTT
.,TRBJ1-2,many,TRBV6-2/TRBV6-3,CASSYDRVRGYTF,TGTGCCAGCAGTTACGACCGGGTTCGCGGCTACACCTTC
TRBD1,TRBJ1-2,few,TRBV7-6,CASSLARQGGYTF,TGTGCCAGCAGCTTAGCCCGACAGGGCGGCTACACCTTC
TRBD1,TRBJ2-5,.,TRBV20-1,CSAGETGGWGETQYF,TGCAGTGCTGGGGAGACAGGGGGCTGGGGGGAGACCCAGTACTTC
.,TRBJ1-6,many,TRBV12-3/TRBV12-4,CASSLVSGGSPLHF,TGTGCCAGCAGTTTAGTTAGTGGCGGGTCACCCCTCCACTTT
TRBD1,TRBJ1-2,.,TRBV6-1,CASSEAPRGIYGYTF,TGTGCCAGCAGTGAAGCCCCCAGGGGGATCTATGGCTACACCTTC
TRBD1,TRBJ1-1,many,TRBV9,CASSVTLQGGNTEAFF,TGTGCCAGCAGCGTAACCCTACAGGGGGGAAACACTGAAGCTTTCTTT
.,TRBJ2-1,many,TRBV6-1,CASRDLGGLDNEQFF,TGTGCCAGCAGAGACCTAGGGGGATTGGACAATGAGCAGTTCTTC
.,TRBJ2-5,once,TRBV20-1,CGARHPEVTQYF,TGCGGTGCTAGACACCCGGAGGTGACCCAGTACTTC
.,TRBJ1-4,many,TRBV12-3/TRBV12-4,CASSLAGGEKLFF,TGTGCCAGCAGTTTGGCCGGAGGTGAAAAACTGTTTTTT
TRBD1,TRBJ1-4,.,TRBV18,CASSLPGTGDEKLFF,TGTGCCAGCTCCCTACCCGGGACAGGGGATGAAAAACTGTTTTTT
TRBD1,TRBJ2-7,many,TRBV7-2,CASSLDLGTDYEQYF,TGTGCCAGCAGCTTAGACCTAGGGACAGACTACGAGCAGTACTTC
.,TRBJ2-1,few,TRBV24-1,CATSDFDRDNEQFF,TGTGCCACCAGTGATTTCGACCGCGACAATGAGCAGTTCTTC
.,TRBJ2-2,many,TRBV28,CASMWYGELFF,TGTGCCAGCATGTGGTACGGGGAGCTGTTTTTT
TRBD1,TRBJ2-4,.,TRBV7-8,CASSPFGQGLAKNIQYF,TGTGCCAGCAGCCCCTTCGGACAGGGACTAGCCAAAAACATTCAGTACTTC
.,TRBJ2-1,.,TRBV13,CASSPSGPAYNEQFF,TGTGCCAGCAGTCCGAGCGGGCCAGCCTACAATGAGCAGTTCTTC
.,TRBJ1-6,few,TRBV7-2,CASSLDTSPLHF,TGTGCCAGCAGCTTAGATACTTCACCCCTCCACTTT
.,TRBJ2-7,many,TRBV28,CASSFTHGGEQYF,TGTGCCAGCAGTTTCACCCATGGGGGTGAGCAGTACTTC
.,TRBJ1-5,many,TRBV30,CAWSAGVHQPQHF,TGTGCCTGGAGTGCAGGGGTTCATCAGCCCCAGCATTTT
.,TRBJ2-1,many,TRBV18,CASSPLGDYNEQFF,TGTGCCAGCTCACCTCTCGGGGACTACAATGAGCAGTTCTTC
.,TRBJ2-7,.,TRBV29-1,CSGGGGPSYEQYF,TGCAGCGGGGGGGGGGGCCCCTCCTACGAGCAGTACTTC
.,TRBJ2-5,.,TRBV4-2,CASSLRPSTGGPQETQYF,TGTGCCAGCAGCCTTAGACCATCCACCGGGGGCCCCCAAGAGACCCAGTACTTC
TRBD2,TRBJ2-3,many,TRBV30,CAWSLAGMSTDTQYF,TGTGCCTGGTCCTTAGCGGGGATGAGCACAGATACGCAGTATTTT
TRBD2,TRBJ2-7,many,TRBV20-1,CSGGGPPYEQYF,TGCAGTGGCGGGGGACCTCCCTACGAGCAGTACTTC
.,TRBJ1-1,many,TRBV5-1,CASSFGGGWTEAFF,TGCGCCAGCAGCTTTGGGGGAGGATGGACTGAAGCTTTCTTT
.,TRBJ2-2,.,TRBV5-5,CASSFGLAGSPPGGELFF,TGTGCCAGCAGCTTTGGTTTGGCGGGGTCCCCACCGGGGGGGGAGCTGTTTTTT
TRBD1,TRBJ2-1,many,TRBV6-1,CASRDRDSRYNEQFF,TGTGCCAGCAGAGACCGGGACAGCCGCTACAATGAGCAGTTCTTC
TRBD2,TRBJ2-1,.,TRBV19,CASSGLAGGFGEQFF,TGTGCCAGTAGTGGCCTAGCGGGGGGGTTCGGTGAGCAGTTCTTC
TRBD1,TRBJ2-7,many,TRBV6-1,CASSYRLGQIYEQYF,TGTGCCAGCAGTTACCGCCTGGGACAGATATACGAGCAGTACTTC
TRBD1,TRBJ2-7,many,TRBV28,CASSYGQGVPYEQYF,TGTGCCAGCAGTTATGGACAGGGGGTACCCTACGAGCAGTACTTC
.,TRBJ2-4,many,TRBV7-2,CASSSARGKAKNIQYF,TGTGCCAGCAGTTCAGCCAGGGGAAAGGCCAAAAACATTCAGTACTTC
.,TRBJ2-7,many,TRBV6-1,CASSELGVSYEQYF,TGTGCCAGCAGTGAATTGGGGGTCTCCTACGAGCAGTACTTC
.,TRBJ2-7,.,TRBV27,CARSSAYEQYF,TGTGCCAGAAGTTCCGCCTACGAGCAGTACTTC
TRBD2,TRBJ2-1,.,TRBV27,CASIPRNLAGWFF,TGTGCCAGCATCCCTCGGAATCTAGCGGGGTGGTTCTTC
.,TRBJ2-7,many,TRBV12-3/TRBV12-4,CASSFFWGDSSYEQYF,TGTGCCAGCAGTTTTTTCTGGGGGGACAGCTCCTACGAGCAGTACTTC
.,TRBJ2-7,.,TRBV20-1,CSAKGYEQYF,TGCAGTGCTAAGGGTTACGAGCAGTACTTC
TRBD1,TRBJ1-2,few,TRBV9,CASSARLGQGRVDYGYTF,TGTGCCAGCAGCGCCCGATTGGGACAGGGTAGAGTCGACTATGGCTACACCTTC
.,TRBJ2-3,many,TRBV6-1,CASSRPLNGIHSTDTQYF,TGTGCCAGCAGCCGCCCCTTGAACGGGATCCATAGCACAGATACGCAGTATTTT
.,TRBJ2-6,.,TRBV18,CASSPLSSSGANVLTF,TGTGCCAGCTCACCCCTTTCATCTTCTGGGGCCAACGTCCTGACTTTC
TRBD2,TRBJ2-2,many,TRBV20-1,CGSGGKNTGELFF,TGCGGGAGCGGGGGGAAGAACACCGGGGAGCTGTTTTTT
.,TRBJ2-1,few,TRBV25-1,CASSSLVQEQFF,TGTGCCAGCAGTAGTTTAGTACAGGAGCAGTTCTTC
TRBD1,TRBJ2-1,many,TRBV7-3,CASSLTPGQGIRNEQFF,TGTGCCAGCAGCTTAACACCGGGACAGGGAATTAGGAATGAGCAGTTCTTC
.,TRBJ1-6,many,TRBV27,CASSTGQSNSPLHF,TGTGCCAGCAGCACGGGACAATCAAATTCACCCCTCCACTTT
TRBD1,TRBJ2-5,.,TRBV10-3,CAIRADRGRETQYF,TGTGCCATCAGGGCGGACAGGGGGCGGGAGACCCAGTACTTC
.,TRBJ1-4,few,TRBV12-3/TRBV12-4,CASRESLADVFF,TGTGCCAGCAGGGAATCCCTGGCAGATGTGTTTTTT
TRBD1,TRBJ2-4,.,TRBV28,CASSSTQQGAKNIQYF,TGTGCCAGCAGCTCAACCCAACAGGGGGCCAAAAACATTCAGTACTTC
.,TRBJ2-7,.,TRBV12-3/TRBV12-4,CASSSAIASGFPRSYEQYF,TGTGCCAGCAGCTCAGCTATAGCCTCAGGGTTTCCACGATCCTACGAGCAGTACTTC
.,TRBJ1-5,few,TRBV5-1,CASSLSAEKNQPQHF,TGCGCCAGCAGCTTGTCAGCAGAGAAAAATCAGCCCCAGCATTTT
.,TRBJ2-1,many,TRBV9,CASSPIGSSYNEQFF,TGTGCCAGCAGCCCAATTGGGAGCTCCTACAATGAGCAGTTCTTC
.,TRBJ2-3,few,TRBV29-1,CSALLQGRGDTQYF,TGCAGCGCTCTCCTACAGGGAAGAGGAGATACGCAGTATTTT
.,TRBJ2-2,many,TRBV7-2,CASSLRGNTGELFF,TGTGCCAGCAGCTTACGTGGGAACACCGGGGAGCTGTTTTTT
.,TRBJ1-2,many,TRBV30,CAWSAGNLYGYTF,TGTGCCTGGAGTGCAGGGAATTTGTATGGCTACACCTTC
.,TRBJ1-2,.,TRBV9,CASSVDSGEGYGYTF,TGTGCCAGCAGCGTAGACTCAGGGGAAGGCTATGGCTACACCTTC
TRBD2,TRBJ2-1,.,TRBV4-1,CASTIVAGGPGEQFF,TGCGCCAGCACCATAGTAGCGGGGGGGCCAGGTGAGCAGTTCTTC
.,TRBJ2-5,.,TRBV12-3/TRBV12-4,CASSLGQPQETQYF,TGTGCCAGCAGTTTAGGACAGCCTCAAGAGACCCAGTACTTC